These 10 T cell receptor beta chains were sequenced from one sample in a study of radiotherapy plus CTLA-4 blockade in lung cancer. Repertoires were generated with immunoSEQ multiplex PCR, while TCRdb's copy carries only in-frame clones and drops some. The data show tens of thousands of clones, around 84% seen once. The sample consisted of peripheral blood, taken from a patient treated with radiotherapy plus ipilimumab. These receptor sequences come from a human donor with non-small cell lung cancer that progressed on radiotherapy plus ipilimumab.

This chain joins TRBV28 and TRBJ2-2; no clear D. Trimming cost V 6 bases and J 10 bases, with 12 bases left between them. Germline assignment: CDR1 MDHEN and CDR2 SYDVKM. The CDR3 sequence is 12 residues long. The CDR3 loop is CASRHPRVELFF. DNA for the CDR3: TGTGCCAGCAGGCACCCCCGGGTGGAGCTGTTTTTT.

V and J are TRBV7-3 and TRBJ2-1; 11 bases map to TRBD2. This CDR3 contains 16 residues. Germline V gene lookup returns CDR1 SGHTA and CDR2 FQGTGA. J lost 9 bases, V lost 0 bases, and 7 bases had no gene match. CDR3 nucleotides: TGTGCCAGCAGCTTAACCGAACTAGCGGGAGAGGGTGAGCAGTTCTTC. It codes for CASSLTELAGEGEQFF.

This chain uses TRBV4-1 with TRBJ1-3; D remains ambiguous. V dropped 0 bases and J dropped 1 base, with 7 bases sitting between them. The CDR3 sequence is 15 residues long. Germline V gives CDR1 MGHRA, CDR2 YSYEKL. CDR3 bases: TGCGCCAGCAGCCAAGATTGGGGATCTGGAAACACCATATATTTT. Its translation is CASSQDWGSGNTIYF.

This chain links TRBV2 with TRBJ2-1; D remains unclear. The V end was cut by 11 bases, the J end by 9 bases, with 14 bases between. Per germline, CDR1 SNHLY and CDR2 FYNNEI. CDR3 length equals 11 residues. CDR3 DNA: TGTGCCCGCAACAGTTCGAGTGAGCAGTTCTTC. Its translation: CARNSSSEQFF.

The genes are TRBV21-1 and TRBJ2-1; the table assigns TRBD1, which was not confirmed against the DNA. TRBV21-1 is a documented pseudogene. The CDR3 sequence is 16 residues long. This chain's CDR3 is CASSKDRGRSYNEQFF. Written as DNA, the CDR3 is TGTGCCAGCAGCAAGGACAGGGGGCGATCTTACAATGAGCAGTTCTTC.

V usage is TRBV14 and J usage is TRBJ1-2; D is possibly TRBD1 (5 bases). Trimming removed 2 bases at V and 6 bases at J, with 13 bases between. This CDR3 comprises 14 residues. Germline V gene lookup returns CDR1 SGHDN and CDR2 FVKESK. CDR3: CASSQYGTANGYTF. CDR3 nucleotides: TGTGCCAGCAGCCAATATGGGACGGCTAATGGCTACACCTTC.

V is TRBV11-3 and J is TRBJ2-5; 12 bases match TRBD2. CDR1 and CDR2 from the germline V gene are SGHNT and YENEEA. The CDR3 sequence is 15 residues long. The V and J ends lost 3 bases and 5 bases, in that order; junction bases with no gene match: 4. Here the CDR3 DNA reads TGTGCCAGCAGCTTGGGGCTAGCGGGAGGGGAGACCCAGTACTTC. This gives the protein CASSLGLAGGETQYF.

This chain links TRBV6-5 with TRBJ1-2; 8 nucleotides match TRBD1. V lost 8 bases, J lost 4 bases, and 9 bases stayed unmatched. CDR1 and CDR2 (germline): MNHEY, SVGAGI. The CDR3 spans 14 residues. The CDR3 loop is CASGHGQGIYGYTF. CDR3 sequence (DNA): TGTGCCAGCGGGCACGGACAGGGAATCTATGGCTACACCTTC.

The chain employs TRBV4-1 and TRBJ1-2, with D perhaps matching TRBD1 (6 bases). The CDR3 loop spans 16 amino acids. V was shortened by 4 bases and J by 4 bases, with 19 bases between the two germline ends. CDR1 is MGHRA, CDR2 YSYEKL, per germline. This CDR3 reads CASSPRVQGNLYGYTF. CDR3 nucleotides: TGCGCCAGCAGCCCACGGGTACAGGGTAACCTCTATGGCTACACCTTC.

This clone was counted ten times or more. V gene TRBV19 combines with J gene TRBJ1-2; 9 nucleotides match TRBD1. This CDR3 spans 14 amino acids. Per germline, CDR1 LNHDA and CDR2 SQIVND (reference sequence). V dropped 3 bases and J dropped 10; count of bases not matched to a gene: 9. The CDR3 sequence: CASSIMGTGIDYTF. In DNA, the CDR3 is TGTGCCAGTAGTATTATGGGGACAGGGATTGACTACACCTTC.